A single sample is the source of the 9 T cell receptor beta chains below, sequenced in a study of blood T cell repertoires in COVID-19. Assay: immunoSEQ multiplex PCR; the TCRdb copy retains only in-frame clones and omits some. The sample holds 170,000 or so clones, 70% to 90% seen once. The sample consisted of peripheral blood. Receptors originate from a man aged 50 or older with active or convalescent COVID-19.

This clone occurred a few times. This chain uses TRBV24-1 with TRBJ2-3, with 10 bases matching TRBD2. The CDR3 spans 14 residues. CDR1 and CDR2 (germline): KGHDR, SFDVKD. V shed 5 bases and J 4 bases; nucleotides not matched to a gene: 2. CDR3 nucleotides: TGTGCCACCAGTGGAAGCGGGAGGGCAGATACGCAGTATTTT. This encodes CATSGSGRADTQYF.

This chain joins TRBV27 and TRBJ1-6, with a possible D match to TRBD1 (5 bases). CDR3 length equals 12 residues. The V end lost 6 bases, the J end lost 7 bases, and 7 bases lay between the germline ends. CDR1 MNHEY and CDR2 SMNVEV come from the germline V gene (reference sequence). CDR3 coding DNA: TGTGCCAGCAGCGACAGCAATTCACCCCTCCACTTT. It translates to CASSDSNSPLHF.

The chain couples TRBV19 to TRBJ1-5, with D perhaps matching TRBD1 (5 bases). Germline V gene data show CDR1 as LNHDA and CDR2 as SQIVND (reference sequence). Deletions cut 4 bases from V and 2 bases from J, with 15 bases between. The CDR3 is 16 residues long. As DNA, the CDR3 is TGTGCCAGTAGTAACCGGGGGATTGGGGGCAATCAGCCCCAGCATTTT. Amino acid sequence: CASSNRGIGGNQPQHF.

The chain is built from TRBV12-1 and TRBJ2-6; the D call TRBD2 from the table was never checked on the DNA. TRBV12-1 is classified as a pseudogene. The CDR3 covers 20 residues. The chain's CDR3 is CASSLVPGLAGGAGANVLTF. The CDR3 nucleotides are TGTGCCAGCAGCTTGGTCCCGGGACTAGCGGGAGGTGCTGGGGCCAACGTCCTGACTTTC.

The rearrangement uses TRBV5-5 and TRBJ2-1; tentative D call: TRBD2 (5 bases). The germline V gene encodes CDR1 SGHKS and CDR2 YYEKEE (reference sequence). The CDR3 runs 13 residues. Trimming took off 5 bases at V and 9 bases at J, with 15 bases between the two ends. The CDR3 here is CASRMQLGGEQFF. CDR3 DNA sequence: TGTGCCAGCAGGATGCAACTAGGCGGTGAGCAGTTCTTC.

This chain connects TRBV19 to TRBJ1-2; D remains ambiguous. This CDR3 comprises 13 residues. Germline lookup yields CDR1 LNHDA and CDR2 SQIVND (reference sequence). Trimming removed 6 bases at V and 0 bases at J, with 8 bases between. The CDR3 DNA reads as TGTGCCAGTAGCGCGCGTTCTAACTATGGCTACACCTTC. Protein product: CASSARSNYGYTF.

This chain joins TRBV7-2 and TRBJ2-1, with TRBD1 matching over 10 bases. The CDR3 length is 16 residues. After removal of 0 bases from V and 2 bases from J, the junction contained 1 base not matched to a gene. Germline values: CDR1 SGHTA, CDR2 FQGNSA. CDR3 coding DNA: TGTGCCAGCAGCTTAGCCGGGACAGGGGCCTACAATGAGCAGTTCTTC. The encoded protein is CASSLAGTGAYNEQFF. The complete variable domain, with remaining parts taken from reference TRBV7-2 and TRBJ2-1, reads GAGVSQSPSNKVTEKGKDVELRCDPISGHTALYWYRQSLGQGLEFLIYFQGNSAPDKSGLPSDRFSAERTGGSVSTLTIQRTQQEDSAVYLCASSLAGTGAYNEQFFGPGTRLTVL.

The chain combines TRBV24-1 with TRBJ2-1; 11 bases line up with TRBD2. CDR1 is KGHDR, CDR2 SFDVKD, per germline. Trimming removed 3 bases from V and 4 bases from J; junction bases left unmatched: 4. The CDR3 spans 16 residues. The CDR3 loop reads CATSDTGTSGYNEQFF. The CDR3 nucleotides are TGTGCCACCAGTGATACCGGGACTAGCGGTTACAATGAGCAGTTCTTC.

This chain connects TRBV6-5 to TRBJ2-3; the D is unclear. Trimming shortened V by 5 bases and J by 7 bases, and 7 bases separated the two germline ends. Germline CDR1 is MNHEY and CDR2 is SVGAGI. The CDR3 has 11 amino acids. The CDR3 nucleotides are TGTGCCAGCAGTAATAGCAATACGCAGTATTTT. Encoded protein: CASSNSNTQYF.